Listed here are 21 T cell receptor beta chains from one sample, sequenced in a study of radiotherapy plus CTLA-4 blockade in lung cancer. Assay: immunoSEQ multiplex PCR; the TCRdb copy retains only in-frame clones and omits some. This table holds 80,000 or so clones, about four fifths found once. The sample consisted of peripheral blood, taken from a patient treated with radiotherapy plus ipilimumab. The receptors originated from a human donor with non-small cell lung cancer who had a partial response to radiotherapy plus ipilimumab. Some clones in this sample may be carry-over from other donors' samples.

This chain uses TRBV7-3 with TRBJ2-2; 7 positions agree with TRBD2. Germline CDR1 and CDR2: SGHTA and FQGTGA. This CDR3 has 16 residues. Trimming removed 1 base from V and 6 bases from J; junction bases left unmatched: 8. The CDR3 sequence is CASSLIPSGYAGELFF. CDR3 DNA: TGTGCCAGCAGCTTAATCCCTAGCGGCTACGCCGGGGAGCTGTTTTTT.

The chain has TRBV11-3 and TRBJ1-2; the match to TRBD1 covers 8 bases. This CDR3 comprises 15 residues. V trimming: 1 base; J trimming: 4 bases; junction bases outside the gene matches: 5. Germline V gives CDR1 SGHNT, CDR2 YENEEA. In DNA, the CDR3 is TGTGCCAGCAGCTTAGGGGGACAGGTTTCCTATGGCTACACCTTC. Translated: CASSLGGQVSYGYTF.

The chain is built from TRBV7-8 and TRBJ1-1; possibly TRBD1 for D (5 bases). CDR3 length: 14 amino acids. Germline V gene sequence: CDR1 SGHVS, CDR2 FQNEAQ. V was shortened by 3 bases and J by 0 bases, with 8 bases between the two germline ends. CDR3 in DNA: TGTGCCAGCAGCTTCGGGGGAATGAACACTGAAGCTTTCTTT. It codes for CASSFGGMNTEAFF. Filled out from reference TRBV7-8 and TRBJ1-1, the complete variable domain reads GAGVSQSPRYKVAKRGQDVALRCDPISGHVSLFWYQQALGQGPEFLTYFQNEAQLDKSGLPSDRFFAERPEGSVSTLKIQRTQQEDSAVYLCASSFGGMNTEAFFGQGTRLTVV.

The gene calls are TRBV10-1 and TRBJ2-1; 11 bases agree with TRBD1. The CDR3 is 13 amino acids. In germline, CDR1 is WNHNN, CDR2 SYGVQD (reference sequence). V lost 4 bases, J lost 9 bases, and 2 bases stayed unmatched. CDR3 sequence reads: CASSGTGGSEQFF. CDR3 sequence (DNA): TGCGCCAGCAGTGGGACAGGGGGCAGTGAGCAGTTCTTC.

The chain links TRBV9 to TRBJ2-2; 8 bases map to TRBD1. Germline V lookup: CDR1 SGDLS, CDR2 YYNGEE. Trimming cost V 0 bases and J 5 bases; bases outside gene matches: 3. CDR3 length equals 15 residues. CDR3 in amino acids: CASSVGNRGTGELFF. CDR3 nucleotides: TGTGCCAGCAGCGTAGGAAACAGGGGGACCGGGGAGCTGTTTTTT.

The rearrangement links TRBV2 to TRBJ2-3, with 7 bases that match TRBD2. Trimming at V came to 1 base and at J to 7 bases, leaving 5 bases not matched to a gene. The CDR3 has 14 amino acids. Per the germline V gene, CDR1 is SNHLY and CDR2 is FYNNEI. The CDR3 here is CASSEGTGLHTQYF. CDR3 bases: TGTGCCAGCAGTGAAGGAACGGGACTACATACGCAGTATTTT.

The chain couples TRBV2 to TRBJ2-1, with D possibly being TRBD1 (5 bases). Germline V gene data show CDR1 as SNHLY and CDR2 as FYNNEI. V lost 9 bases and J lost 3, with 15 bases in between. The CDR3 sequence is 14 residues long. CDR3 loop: CASLPDSYYNEQFF. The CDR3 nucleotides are TGTGCCAGTCTGCCTGACAGTTACTACAATGAGCAGTTCTTC.

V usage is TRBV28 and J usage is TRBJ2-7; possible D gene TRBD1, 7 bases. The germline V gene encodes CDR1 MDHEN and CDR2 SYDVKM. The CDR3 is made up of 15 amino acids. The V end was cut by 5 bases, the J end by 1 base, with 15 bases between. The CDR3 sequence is CASSPMTGRSYEQYF. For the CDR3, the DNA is TGTGCCAGCAGTCCGATGACAGGGAGGTCCTACGAGCAGTACTTC.

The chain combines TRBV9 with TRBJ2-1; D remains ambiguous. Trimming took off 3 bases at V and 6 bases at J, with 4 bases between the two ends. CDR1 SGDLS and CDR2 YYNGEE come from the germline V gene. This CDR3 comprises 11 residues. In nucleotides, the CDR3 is TGTGCCAGCAGCGCCCTCAATGAGCAGTTCTTC. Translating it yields CASSALNEQFF.

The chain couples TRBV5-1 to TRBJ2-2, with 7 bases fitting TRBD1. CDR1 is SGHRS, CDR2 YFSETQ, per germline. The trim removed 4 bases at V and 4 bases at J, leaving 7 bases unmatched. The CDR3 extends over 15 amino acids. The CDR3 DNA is TGCGCCAGCAGCCAGACAGGGACCAGCACCGGGGAGCTGTTTTTT. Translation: CASSQTGTSTGELFF.

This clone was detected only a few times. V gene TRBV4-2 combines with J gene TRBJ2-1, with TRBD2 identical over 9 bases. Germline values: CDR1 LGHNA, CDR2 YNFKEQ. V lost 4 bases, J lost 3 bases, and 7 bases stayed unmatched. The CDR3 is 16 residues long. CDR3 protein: CASSPLAGELYNEQFF. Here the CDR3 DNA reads TGTGCCAGCAGCCCGTTAGCGGGAGAGCTCTACAATGAGCAGTTCTTC.

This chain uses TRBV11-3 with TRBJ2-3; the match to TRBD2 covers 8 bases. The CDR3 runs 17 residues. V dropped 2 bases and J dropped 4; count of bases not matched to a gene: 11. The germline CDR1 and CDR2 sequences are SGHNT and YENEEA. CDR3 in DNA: TGTGCCAGCAGCTTAAGGGCCTCAGCGGGGGCCCCAGATACGCAGTATTTT. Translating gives CASSLRASAGAPDTQYF.

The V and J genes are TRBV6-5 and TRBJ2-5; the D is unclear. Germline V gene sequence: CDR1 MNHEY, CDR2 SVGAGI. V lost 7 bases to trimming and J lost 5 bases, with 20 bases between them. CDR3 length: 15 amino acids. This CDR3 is CASTSAVNHGETQYF. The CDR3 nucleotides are TGTGCCAGCACGTCGGCGGTGAACCATGGCGAGACCCAGTACTTC.

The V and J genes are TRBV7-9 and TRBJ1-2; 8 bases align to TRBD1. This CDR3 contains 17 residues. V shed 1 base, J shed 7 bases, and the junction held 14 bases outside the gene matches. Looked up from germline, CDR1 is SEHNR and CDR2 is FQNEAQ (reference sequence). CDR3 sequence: CASSLGGFQGAHLGYTF. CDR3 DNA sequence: TGTGCCAGCAGCTTAGGGGGGTTTCAGGGGGCGCACCTTGGCTACACCTTC.

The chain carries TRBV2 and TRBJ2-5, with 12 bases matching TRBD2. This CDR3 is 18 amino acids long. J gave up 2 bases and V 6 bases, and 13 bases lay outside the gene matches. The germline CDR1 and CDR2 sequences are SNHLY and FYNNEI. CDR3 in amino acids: CASRGPSTSGGRQETQYF. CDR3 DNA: TGTGCCAGCAGAGGGCCCTCTACTAGCGGGGGGAGACAAGAGACCCAGTACTTC.

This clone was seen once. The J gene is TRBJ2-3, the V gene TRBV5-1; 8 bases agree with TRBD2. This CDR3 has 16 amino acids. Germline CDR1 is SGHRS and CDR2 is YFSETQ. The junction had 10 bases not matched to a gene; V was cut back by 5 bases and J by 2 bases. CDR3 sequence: CASRYISGDSTDTQYF. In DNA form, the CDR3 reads TGCGCCAGCAGATATATTAGCGGGGACTCCACAGATACGCAGTATTTT. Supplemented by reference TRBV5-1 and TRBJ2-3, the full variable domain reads KAGVTQTPRYLIKTRGQQVTLSCSPISGHRSVSWYQQTPGQGLQFLFEYFSETQRNKGNFPGRFSGRQFSNSRSEMNVSTLELGDSALYLCASRYISGDSTDTQYFGPGTRLTVL.

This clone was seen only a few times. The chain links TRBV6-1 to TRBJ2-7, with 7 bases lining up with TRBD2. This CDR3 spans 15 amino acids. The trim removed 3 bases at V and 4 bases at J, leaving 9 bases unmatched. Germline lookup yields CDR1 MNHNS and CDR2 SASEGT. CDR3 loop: CASSELWTGGYEQYF. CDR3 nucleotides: TGTGCCAGCAGTGAGTTGTGGACGGGGGGTTACGAGCAGTACTTC.

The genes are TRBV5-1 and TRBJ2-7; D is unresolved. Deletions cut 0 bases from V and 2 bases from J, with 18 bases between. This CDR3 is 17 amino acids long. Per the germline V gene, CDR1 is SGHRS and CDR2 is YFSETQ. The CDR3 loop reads CASSLEGSQVPPYEQYF. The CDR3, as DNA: TGCGCCAGCAGCTTGGAAGGTTCCCAGGTCCCCCCCTACGAGCAGTACTTC.

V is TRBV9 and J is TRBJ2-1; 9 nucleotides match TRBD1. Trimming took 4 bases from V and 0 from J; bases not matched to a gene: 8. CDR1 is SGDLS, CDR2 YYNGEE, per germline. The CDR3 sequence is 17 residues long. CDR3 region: CASSTSGTGSSYNEQFF. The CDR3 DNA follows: TGTGCCAGCAGCACCTCCGGGACAGGGAGCTCCTACAATGAGCAGTTCTTC.

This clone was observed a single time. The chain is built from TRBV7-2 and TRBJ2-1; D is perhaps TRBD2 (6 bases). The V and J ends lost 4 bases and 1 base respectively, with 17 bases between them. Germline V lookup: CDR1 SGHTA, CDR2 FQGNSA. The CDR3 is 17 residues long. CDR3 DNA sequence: TGTGCCAGCAGCTCGCGGGACGGAATCTCTTCCTACAATGAGCAGTTCTTC. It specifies CASSSRDGISSYNEQFF.

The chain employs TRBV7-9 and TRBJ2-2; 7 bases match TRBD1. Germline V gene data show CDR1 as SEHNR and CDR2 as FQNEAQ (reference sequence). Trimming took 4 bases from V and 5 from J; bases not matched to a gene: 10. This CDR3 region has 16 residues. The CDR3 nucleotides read TGTGCCAGCAGCTCCACAGAAAGACAGGGAACCGGGGAGCTGTTTTTT. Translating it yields CASSSTERQGTGELFF.